Listed below are T cell receptor beta chains from one sample, sequenced in a study of blood T cell repertoires in COVID-19. The assay was immunoSEQ multiplex PCR, and TCRdb's table has in-frame clones only and misses some. The sample records roughly 100,000 clones, roughly 79% being singletons. Sequenced: peripheral blood. These receptors were taken from a woman aged 70 to 79 with acute or convalescent COVID-19. The CDR3 runs from the conserved cysteine through the conserved F or W. A D gene is named only where the DNA matches it firmly. Clone size, where shown, is once, few, many, or a class for clones that have expanded.

d_call j_call clone_size v_call cdr3_nt cdr3_aa
TRBD1 TRBJ2-2 few TRBV29-1 TGCAGCGCCAGCACAGGGGGCATGGACACCGGGGAGCTGTTTTTT CSASTGGMDTGELFF
. TRBJ2-3 . TRBV7-2 TGTGCCAGCAGCTTAGAGACAGGCCCCCCAGATACGCAGTATTTT CASSLETGPPDTQYF
. TRBJ2-5 . TRBV30 TGTGCCTGGAGTCAGGGGGGACTCCCAACGACCCAGTACTTC CAWSQGGLPTTQYF
. TRBJ1-6 . TRBV19 TGTGCCAGTACCGACAGAGGATCCTATAATTCACCCCTCCACTTT CASTDRGSYNSPLHF
. TRBJ1-1 . TRBV5-1 TGCGCCAGCAGCTTGGCCGGACAGACAAACACTGAAGCTTTCTTT CASSLAGQTNTEAFF
. TRBJ2-7 . TRBV4-2 TGTGCCAGCAGCCGTGCGGTCCAGGGCTCCTACGAGCAGTACTTC CASSRAVQGSYEQYF
TRBD1 TRBJ1-4 . TRBV3-1/TRBV3-2 TGTGCCAGCAGCCAAGGCGGGACAGCTGATGAAAAACTGTTTTTT CASSQGGTADEKLFF
TRBD1 TRBJ2-7 . TRBV10-3 TGTGCCATCGGAGGACAGGGCTACGAGCAGTACTTC CAIGGQGYEQYF
TRBD1 TRBJ2-5 . TRBV27 TGTGCCAGCAGTTTAGGGGGACAGGGATTCGAGACCCAGTACTTC CASSLGGQGFETQYF
. TRBJ2-3 . TRBV7-8 TGTGCCAGCAGCTTAGCCACTAGACTAGATACGCAGTATTTT CASSLATRLDTQYF
. TRBJ2-3 . TRBV28 TGTGCCAGCAGTTTTGTCAGTTACACAGATACGCAGTATTTT CASSFVSYTDTQYF
. TRBJ1-2 . TRBV3-1/TRBV3-2 TGTGCCAGCAGCCAAGATCTGGGGACAAGAGGTGGCTACACCTTC CASSQDLGTRGGYTF
. TRBJ1-1 . TRBV21-1 TGTGCCAGCAGCAAAAGGGGTAACACTGAAGCTTTCTTT CASSKRGNTEAFF
TRBD1 TRBJ1-6 . TRBV9 TGTGCCAGCAGCGTAGGAGGGGGCAGGGATTCACCCCTCCACTTT CASSVGGGRDSPLHF
. TRBJ2-5 . TRBV11-2 TGTGCCAGCAGCTTAGATCCAGGGTACGGGACCCAGTACTTC CASSLDPGYGTQYF
TRBD1 TRBJ1-1 . TRBV29-1 TGCAGCGTTGAACGGACAGGGGGGAAAACTGAAGCTTTCTTT CSVERTGGKTEAFF
TRBD2 TRBJ2-2 . TRBV7-2 TGTGCCAGCAGCCCTCCAAGCGGGGGACCAACCGGGGAGCTGTTTTTT CASSPPSGGPTGELFF